This note documents a single T cell receptor beta chain sequence. In the same sample, other DNA sequences code for this CDR3. The V and J ends lost 2 bases and 4 bases, in that order; junction bases with no gene match: 2. There are 14 residues in the CDR3. Germline assignment: CDR1 MDHEN and CDR2 SYDVKM. This sample was taken from a study of blood T cell repertoires in COVID-19. The protocol was immunoSEQ multiplex PCR, while the TCRdb copy is restricted to in-frame clones and leaves out a portion. The table lists around 320,000 clones, roughly 90% of them singletons, with 2.5% to 3.5% in the top ten.

Material for sequencing was PBMCs or T cells enriched from blood (not recorded which). The clonotype comes from a woman aged 50 to 60 who had been exposed to COVID-19. The rearrangement uses TRBV28 and TRBJ1-2, with 9 positions matching TRBD1. CDR3 sequence reads: CASSLGTGTYGYTF. The CDR3 DNA is TGTGCCAGCAGTTTAGGGACAGGGACCTATGGCTACACCTTC.